This T cell receptor (beta chain) was sequenced in a study of graft-versus-host responses after intestinal transplantation. About the study: After anti-thymocyte globulin induction, recipients took tacrolimus and steroids for 2 to 3 years.

The germline V gene has CDR1 MNHEY and CDR2 SMNVEV (reference sequence). This CDR3 is 15 amino acids long. V was clipped by 2 bases and J by 8 bases; unmatched bases: 6. The data were produced by immunoSEQ multiplex PCR, yet TCRdb's version contains in-frame clones alone and is incomplete. This sample has tens of thousands of clones; about 90% occur once, and the top ten carry approximately 5%. Worth noting for this clone: Its cognate antigen is unknown.

General study points: Recipient marrow contained GvH clones, some of which appeared first in ileum or blood. GvH clone levels peaked in circulation, and this peak was associated with early post-transplant HvG declines.

This TCR was sampled from a human patient who received an intestinal transplant, so some T cells may come from the graft donor. Sequencing was performed on PBMCs, taken 650 to 680 days after intestinal transplant. V is TRBV27 and J is TRBJ2-1, with 10 bases fitting TRBD1. CDR3 nucleotide sequence: TGTGCCAGCAGTTTAGGGACAGGGGTAGGCGATGAGCAGTTCTTC. It specifies CASSLGTGVGDEQFF.